This record concerns one T cell receptor (beta chain) sequence. This sample was taken from a study of control samples from healthy donors and cancer patients. Clones were sequenced by immunoSEQ multiplex PCR, and TCRdb holds only the in-frame ones, with some missing. The repertoire holds about 28,000 clones, roughly 91% seen once, with about 12% in the top ten. Trimming removed 0 bases from V and 3 bases from J, with 5 bases in between. The CDR3 contains 14 residues. Germline CDR1 reads SGHVS; CDR2 reads FNYEAQ. The sequence was obtained from a man in his fifties or sixties with lung cancer. V and J are TRBV7-6 and TRBJ1-4, with D possibly TRBD1 on 5 matching bases. Material: PBMCs. The CDR3 DNA reads as TGTGCCAGCAGCTTAGCGGGGCCTAATGAAAAACTGTTTTTT. This encodes CASSLAGPNEKLFF.